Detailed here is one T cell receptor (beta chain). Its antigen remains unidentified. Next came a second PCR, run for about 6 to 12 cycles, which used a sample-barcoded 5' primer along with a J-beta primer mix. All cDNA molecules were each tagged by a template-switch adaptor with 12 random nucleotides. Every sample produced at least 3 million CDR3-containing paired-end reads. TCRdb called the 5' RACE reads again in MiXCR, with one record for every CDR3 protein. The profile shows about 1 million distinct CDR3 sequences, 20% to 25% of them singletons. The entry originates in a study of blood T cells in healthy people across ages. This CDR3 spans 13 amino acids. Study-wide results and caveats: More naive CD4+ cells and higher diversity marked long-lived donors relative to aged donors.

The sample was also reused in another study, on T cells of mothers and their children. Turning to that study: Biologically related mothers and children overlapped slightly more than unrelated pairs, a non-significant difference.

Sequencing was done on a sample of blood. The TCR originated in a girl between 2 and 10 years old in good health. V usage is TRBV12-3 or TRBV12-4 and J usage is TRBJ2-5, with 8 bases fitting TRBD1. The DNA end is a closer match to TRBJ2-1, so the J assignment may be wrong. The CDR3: CASSLGQGEVQFF. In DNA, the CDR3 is TGTGCCAGCAGTCTTGGACAGGGTGAGGTGCAGTTCTTC.